This TCR beta chain is drawn from a study of T cells in localized non-small cell lung cancer. Study conclusions and caveats: Appearance in adjacent lung was seen for a median 57 of the top 100 tumor clones.

Germline CDR1 MDHEN, CDR2 SYDVKM. The ends were cut back, 4 bases at V and 3 bases at J, with 15 bases in the middle. This CDR3 is built from 15 residues. Some clones are missing from TCRdb's copy, which holds only in-frame ones; the method was immunoSEQ multiplex PCR. This table holds about 39,000 clones, roughly 77% found once. A remark on this clone: Its antigen is unknown.

This chain connects TRBV28 to TRBJ2-5; D gene uncertain. This clonotype was sampled from a woman between 35 and 70 years old with stage II squamous cell lung carcinoma. Material: PBMCs, obtained before any cancer treatment. CDR3 region: CASSSQRVIKETQYF. CDR3 bases: TGTGCCAGCAGTTCTCAACGGGTCATCAAAGAGACCCAGTACTTC.